The 27 T cell receptor beta chains reported below all come from one sample, sequenced in a study of cytomegalovirus exposure and HLA in healthy donors. PCR used 60 Vbeta primers and 13 Jbeta primers. Data came from immunoSEQ multiplex PCR; TCRdb stores just in-frame clones and leaves some out. The sample table sets out roughly 100,000 clones. The material sequenced was PBMCs. All receptors derive from a man in his forties in good health and CMV-seronegative.

The chain employs TRBV10-3 and TRBJ2-3; unclear D gene. The CDR3 has 11 amino acids. V dropped 3 bases and J dropped 5 bases, with 3 bases sitting between them. Looked up from germline, CDR1 is ENHRY and CDR2 is SYGVKD. The DNA of the CDR3 is TGTGCCATCAGTGATCTAGATACGCAGTATTTT. Translation gives CAISDLDTQYF.

The chain joins TRBV15 to TRBJ2-2, with 9 bases matching TRBD1. Germline V gene data show CDR1 as LNHNV and CDR2 as YYDKDF (reference sequence). The CDR3 runs 16 residues. Trimming took 5 bases from V and 5 from J; bases not matched to a gene: 9. The CDR3 DNA reads TGTGCCACCAGCCGGGGCTTGGGACAGGGTACCGGGGAGCTGTTTTTT. This translates into CATSRGLGQGTGELFF. The full variable domain, with the rest looked up from reference TRBV15 and TRBJ2-2, is DAMVIQNPRYQVTQFGKPVTLSCSQTLNHNVMYWYQQKSSQAPKLLFHYYDKDFNNEADTPDNFQSRRPNTSFCFLDIRSPGLGDTAMYLCATSRGLGQGTGELFFGEGSRLTVL.

V and J are TRBV19 and TRBJ1-5; D unclear. This CDR3 has 14 residues. V was shortened by 1 base and J by 5 bases, with 9 bases between the two germline ends. Germline V gene lookup returns CDR1 LNHDA and CDR2 SQIVND (reference sequence). CDR3 DNA sequence: TGTGCCAGTAGTATAGGGGAGCCCCATCAGCCCCAGCATTTT. Its protein is CASSIGEPHQPQHF.

This rearrangement joins TRBV4-2 to TRBJ2-1; TRBD2 aligns across 7 bases. Germline V CDR1 and CDR2: LGHNA, YNFKEQ. This CDR3 has 15 amino acids. V was clipped by 0 bases and J by 7 bases; unmatched bases: 6. CDR3 sequence reads: CASSQERGVRNEQFF. CDR3 DNA sequence: TGTGCCAGCAGCCAAGAACGGGGGGTCAGGAATGAGCAGTTCTTC.

The V call is TRBV10-3, the J call TRBJ2-7; D might be TRBD1 (6 bases). The CDR3 length is 16 residues. With 0 bases removed from V and 0 bases from J, the gap between germline ends came to 12 bases. Germline CDR1 and CDR2: ENHRY and SYGVKD. CDR3 sequence: CAISESLGANSYEQYF. Here the CDR3 DNA reads TGTGCCATCAGTGAGTCGCTGGGGGCGAACTCCTACGAGCAGTACTTC.

The V call is TRBV9, the J call TRBJ2-1; 8 bases agree with TRBD2. The length of the CDR3 is 14 residues. The germline CDR1 and CDR2 sequences are SGDLS and YYNGEE. Trimming cost V 2 bases and J 5 bases; bases outside gene matches: 3. The chain's CDR3 is CASSVREGNNEQFF. CDR3 nucleotide sequence: TGTGCCAGCAGCGTTCGGGAGGGAAACAATGAGCAGTTCTTC.

The chain has TRBV7-2 and TRBJ1-1, with D tentatively TRBD1 (5 bases). This CDR3 has 14 residues. Germline-derived CDR1 and CDR2 are SGHTA and FQGNSA. V gave up 5 bases and J gave up 6 bases, with 16 bases separating them. CDR3: CASSEYRGGAEAFF. Here the CDR3 DNA reads TGTGCCAGCAGCGAGTACCGGGGGGGGGCTGAAGCTTTCTTT.

This CDR3 reads CASSPLGQTYEQYF. The DNA of the CDR3 is TGTGCCAGCTCACCCTTGGGACAGACCTACGAGCAGTACTTC. This rearrangement joins TRBV18 to TRBJ2-7, with 7 bases identical to TRBD1. Looked up from germline, CDR1 is KGHSH and CDR2 is LQKENI. J was trimmed by 2 bases and V by 3 bases; bases with no gene match: 4. The CDR3 contains 14 residues. The complete variable domain, with remaining parts taken from reference TRBV18 and TRBJ2-7, reads NAGVMQNPRHLVRRRGQEARLRCSPMKGHSHVYWYRQLPEEGLKFMVYLQKENIIDESGMPKERFSAEFPKEGPSILRIQQVVRGDSAAYFCASSPLGQTYEQYFGPGTRLTVT.

V gene TRBV4-3 combines with J gene TRBJ2-5; TRBD2 might be the D (6 bases). Germline values: CDR1 LGHNA, CDR2 YSLEER. V was pared by 1 base and J by 5 bases, with 14 bases between. The CDR3 extends over 15 amino acids. CDR3 loop: CASSQAFTSSETQYF. In DNA, the CDR3 is TGCGCCAGCAGCCAAGCGTTTACTAGCTCGGAGACCCAGTACTTC.

The V and J genes are TRBV2 and TRBJ2-2, with D hard to call. With 3 bases removed from V and 2 bases from J, the gap between germline ends came to 7 bases. Germline CDR1 SNHLY, CDR2 FYNNEI. There are 14 residues in the CDR3. The CDR3 sequence: CASSDFLNTGELFF. CDR3 in DNA: TGTGCCAGCAGTGATTTTCTTAACACCGGGGAGCTGTTTTTT.

The chain couples TRBV6-5 to TRBJ2-7, with TRBD2 identical over 9 bases. This CDR3 spans 16 amino acids. Germline V gives CDR1 MNHEY, CDR2 SVGAGI. The junction had 7 bases not matched to a gene; V was cut back by 0 bases and J by 4 bases. CDR3 residues: CASSYSTASGVYEQYF. CDR3 nucleotides: TGTGCCAGCAGTTACTCGACGGCTAGCGGGGTTTACGAGCAGTACTTC.

This chain links TRBV7-9 with TRBJ1-2; D uncertain. Between the trimmed V and J ends, which lost 1 base and 8 bases, there was a span of 14 bases. The CDR3 is made up of 14 amino acids. The germline CDR1 and CDR2 sequences are SEHNR and FQNEAQ (reference sequence). CDR3 sequence: CASSLGLSGSGYTF. Here the CDR3 DNA reads TGTGCCAGCAGCTTAGGACTCTCGGGTTCAGGCTACACCTTC.

V usage is TRBV6-1 and J usage is TRBJ1-6; a weak D match, TRBD1 (5 bases). Germline V gives CDR1 MNHNS, CDR2 SASEGT. Trimming took 3 bases from V and 6 from J, leaving 15 bases between them. The CDR3 extends over 16 amino acids. CDR3 loop: CASSELDSYPNSPLHF. The CDR3 DNA reads TGTGCCAGCAGTGAGCTAGACAGCTACCCTAATTCACCCCTCCACTTT.

This sequence joins TRBV29-1 and TRBJ1-1; no reliable D call. V lost 6 bases to trimming and J lost 0 bases, with 11 bases between them. The CDR3 extends over 13 amino acids. Germline CDR1 reads SQVTM; CDR2 reads ANQGSEA. The DNA for the CDR3 is TGCAGCGTCTTAGTTTCCCTGAACACTGAAGCTTTCTTT. This codes for CSVLVSLNTEAFF.

The chain recombines TRBV5-1 with TRBJ1-4; 9 nucleotides match TRBD1. The ends lost 5 bases at V and 8 bases at J; junction bases unmatched: 10. This CDR3 has 15 amino acids. The V gene's germline CDR1 is SGHRS and CDR2 YFSETQ. The CDR3 protein is CASSPNRGRQEKLFF. The CDR3, as DNA: TGCGCCAGCAGTCCGAACAGGGGGCGACAGGAAAAACTGTTTTTT.

Written as DNA, the CDR3 is TGTGCCAGCAGTCCCGACAGGGCTTTCTATGGCTACACCTTC. This translates into CASSPDRAFYGYTF. This sequence joins TRBV27 and TRBJ1-2; 7 nucleotides agree with TRBD1. The CDR3 is 14 amino acids. After removal of 5 bases from V and 4 bases from J, the junction contained 7 bases not matched to a gene. Germline V gene data show CDR1 as MNHEY and CDR2 as SMNVEV (reference sequence).

V and J are TRBV19 and TRBJ2-5; D perhaps matches TRBD2 (5 bases). The CDR3 runs 14 residues. V lost 3 bases and J 5 bases, leaving 13 bases between the germline ends. Germline V lookup: CDR1 LNHDA, CDR2 SQIVND (reference sequence). Here the CDR3 DNA reads TGTGCCAGTAGTATCGGGGATTTTGGGGAGACCCAGTACTTC. Protein: CASSIGDFGETQYF.

Notes on this clone: A read error may account for a junction end that differs from germline. The chain links TRBV28 to TRBJ1-2; 7 bases are a match to TRBD1. Germline loops: CDR1 MDHEN, CDR2 SYDVKM. The CDR3 runs to 15 residues. CDR3 in amino acids: CAGSLGGGVRYGYTF. CDR3 bases: TGTGCCGGCAGTTTAGGAGGGGGCGTGAGGTATGGCTACACCTTC.

CDR3 sequence (DNA): TGTGCCAGCTCACCAGGGACAAATCAGCCCCAGCATTTT. Translation gives CASSPGTNQPQHF. This rearrangement joins TRBV18 to TRBJ1-5, with D tentatively TRBD1 (6 bases). This CDR3 is built from 13 residues. V lost 2 bases, J lost 4 bases, and 6 bases lay in between. CDR1 is KGHSH and CDR2 is LQKENI in the germline V gene.

This chain joins TRBV27 and TRBJ1-2; 7 bases align to TRBD1. Trimming removed 0 bases from V and 4 bases from J; junction bases left unmatched: 2. The CDR3 has 14 amino acids. Looked up from germline, CDR1 is MNHEY and CDR2 is SMNVEV (reference sequence). CDR3 sequence (DNA): TGTGCCAGCAGTTTATCGACAGGGACCTATGGCTACACCTTC. This codes for CASSLSTGTYGYTF.

The chain joins TRBV9 to TRBJ1-6; 8 bases agree with TRBD1. J was trimmed by 5 bases and V by 5 bases; bases with no gene match: 6. The CDR3 contains 15 residues. CDR1 is SGDLS, CDR2 YYNGEE, per germline. DNA of the CDR3: TGTGCCAGCAGACAGGGGGTACAACATAATTCACCCCTCCACTTT. As protein: CASRQGVQHNSPLHF. The full variable domain, its missing parts supplied by reference TRBV9 and TRBJ1-6, is DSGVTQTPKHLITATGQRVTLRCSPRSGDLSVYWYQQSLDQGLQFLIQYYNGEERAKGNILERFSAQQFPDLHSELNLSSLELGDSALYFCASRQGVQHNSPLHFGNGTRLTVT.

This rearrangement joins TRBV28 to TRBJ2-7; 11 bases align to TRBD2. CDR3 length: 15 residues. The germline V gene encodes CDR1 MDHEN and CDR2 SYDVKM. With V trimmed by 7 bases and J by 0 bases, 5 bases remained unmatched. The CDR3 bases are TGTGCCAGCACGACTAGCGGGGCTAGCTCCTACGAGCAGTACTTC. Protein sequence: CASTTSGASSYEQYF.

The CDR3 reads CASSRGYYEQYF. As DNA, the CDR3 is TGTGCCTCGTCGAGGGGGTACTACGAGCAGTACTTC. The chain links TRBV30 to TRBJ2-7, with TRBD1 as a possible D gene (6 bases). V was pared by 7 bases and J by 3 bases, with 13 bases between. In germline, CDR1 is GTSNPN, CDR2 SVGIG (reference sequence). The CDR3 is 12 amino acids.

The chain recombines TRBV21-1 with TRBJ1-2; the table gives TRBD1 as D, unverified against the DNA. TRBV21-1 is a pseudogene locus. This CDR3 is 14 amino acids long. CDR3 DNA: TGTGCCAGCAGCGTTTCAGGGGGCGCGGGTGGCTACACCTTC. It translates to CASSVSGGAGGYTF.

The genes are TRBV19 and TRBJ1-2; tentative D call: TRBD1 (6 bases). The germline CDR1 and CDR2 sequences are LNHDA and SQIVND (reference sequence). CDR3 length equals 13 residues. V was shortened by 6 bases and J by 4 bases, with 12 bases between the two germline ends. CDR3 sequence reads: CASRAQGTYGYTF. The CDR3 nucleotides are TGTGCCAGTAGAGCTCAGGGGACCTATGGCTACACCTTC. The whole variable domain, remainder taken from reference TRBV19 and TRBJ1-2, is DGGITQSPKYLFRKEGQNVTLSCEQNLNHDAMYWYRQDPGQGLRLIYYSQIVNDFQKGDIAEGYSVSREKKESFPLTVTSAQKNPTAFYLCASRAQGTYGYTFGSGTRLTVV.

This rearrangement joins TRBV5-6 to TRBJ2-1; perhaps TRBD1 as D (5 bases). The CDR3 is made up of 13 amino acids. V was cut by 3 bases and J by 2 bases, with 6 bases left in between. Germline CDR1 is SGHDT and CDR2 is YYEEEE. This chain's CDR3 is CASSWTTYNEQFF. Written as DNA, the CDR3 is TGTGCCAGCAGCTGGACAACCTACAATGAGCAGTTCTTC.

As concerns this clone: This same CDR3 is encoded by further DNA sequences in the sample. The chain is built from TRBV7-2 and TRBJ2-7; D gene uncertain. The CDR3 totals 13 residues. CDR1 is SGHTA and CDR2 is FQGNSA in the germline V gene. Between the trimmed V and J ends, which lost 1 base and 4 bases, there was a span of 8 bases. CDR3 coding DNA: TGTGCCAGCAGCTTAGTGGCTGCTTACGAGCAGTACTTC. Its translation is CASSLVAAYEQYF. Looking up the rest from reference TRBV7-2 and TRBJ2-7 gives the full variable domain: GAGVSQSPSNKVTEKGKDVELRCDPISGHTALYWYRQSLGQGLEFLIYFQGNSAPDKSGLPSDRFSAERTGGSVSTLTIQRTQQEDSAVYLCASSLVAAYEQYFGPGTRLTVT.